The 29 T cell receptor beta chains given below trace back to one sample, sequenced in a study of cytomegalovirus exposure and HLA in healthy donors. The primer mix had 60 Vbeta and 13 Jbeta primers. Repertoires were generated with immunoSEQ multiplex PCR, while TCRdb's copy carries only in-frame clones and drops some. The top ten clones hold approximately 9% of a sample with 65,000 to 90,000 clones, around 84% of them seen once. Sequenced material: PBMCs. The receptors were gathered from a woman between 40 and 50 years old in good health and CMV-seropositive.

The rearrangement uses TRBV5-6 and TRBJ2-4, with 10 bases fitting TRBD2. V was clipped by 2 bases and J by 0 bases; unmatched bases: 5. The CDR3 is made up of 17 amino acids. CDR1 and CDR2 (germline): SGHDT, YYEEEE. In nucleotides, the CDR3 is TGTGCCAGCAGCTTCCTAGCGGGGGACCTAGCCAAAAACATTCAGTACTTC. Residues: CASSFLAGDLAKNIQYF. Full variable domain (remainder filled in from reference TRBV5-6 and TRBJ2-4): DAGVTQSPTHLIKTRGQQVTLRCSPKSGHDTVSWYQQALGQGPQFIFQYYEEEERQRGNFPDRFSGHQFPNYSSELNVNALLLGDSALYLCASSFLAGDLAKNIQYFGAGTRLSVL.

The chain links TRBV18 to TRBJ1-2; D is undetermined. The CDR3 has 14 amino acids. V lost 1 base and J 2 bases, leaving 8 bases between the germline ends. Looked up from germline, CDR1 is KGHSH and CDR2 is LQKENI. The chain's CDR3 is CASSPRSLNYGYTF. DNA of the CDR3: TGTGCCAGCTCACCACGTAGCCTAAACTATGGCTACACCTTC.

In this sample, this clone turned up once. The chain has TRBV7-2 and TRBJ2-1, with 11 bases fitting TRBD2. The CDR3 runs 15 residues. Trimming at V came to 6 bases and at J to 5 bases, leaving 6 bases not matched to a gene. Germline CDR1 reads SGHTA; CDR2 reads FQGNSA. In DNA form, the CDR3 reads TGTGCCAGCAGACCCCAACTAGCGGGGGACAATGAGCAGTTCTTC. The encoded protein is CASRPQLAGDNEQFF.

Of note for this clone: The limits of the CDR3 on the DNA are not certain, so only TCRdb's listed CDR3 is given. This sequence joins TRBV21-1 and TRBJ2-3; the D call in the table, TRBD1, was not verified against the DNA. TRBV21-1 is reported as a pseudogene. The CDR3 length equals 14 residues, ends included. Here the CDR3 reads CASSKVGQGAAQYF.

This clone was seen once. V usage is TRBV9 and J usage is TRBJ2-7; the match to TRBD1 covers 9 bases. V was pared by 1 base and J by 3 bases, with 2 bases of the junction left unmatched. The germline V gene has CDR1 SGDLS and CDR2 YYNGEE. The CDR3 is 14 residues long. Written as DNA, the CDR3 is TGTGCCAGCAGCGTAAGGGACAGGGACTACGAGCAGTACTTC. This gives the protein CASSVRDRDYEQYF.

CDR3 coding DNA: TGTGCCAGCAGCGCCCCGGCAGGGGATGAGGGCTACACCTTC. Amino acids: CASSAPAGDEGYTF. This chain links TRBV5-4 with TRBJ1-2; TRBD1 might be the D (6 bases). The V and J ends lost 4 bases and 8 bases respectively, with 18 bases between them. The length of the CDR3 is 14 residues. Germline V gene lookup returns CDR1 SGHNT and CDR2 YYREEE (reference sequence).

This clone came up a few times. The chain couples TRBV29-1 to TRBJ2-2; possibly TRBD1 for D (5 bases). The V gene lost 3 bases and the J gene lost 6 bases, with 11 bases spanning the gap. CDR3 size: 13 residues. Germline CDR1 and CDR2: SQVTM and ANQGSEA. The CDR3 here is CSVDQGMAGELFF. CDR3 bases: TGCAGCGTTGACCAGGGTATGGCCGGGGAGCTGTTTTTT.

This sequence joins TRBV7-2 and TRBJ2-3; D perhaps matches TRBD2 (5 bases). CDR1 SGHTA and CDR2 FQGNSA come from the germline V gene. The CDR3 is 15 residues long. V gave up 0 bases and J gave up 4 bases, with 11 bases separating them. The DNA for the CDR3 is TGTGCCAGCAGCTTAGCCGGGCTAGCAGCAGATACGCAGTATTTT. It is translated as CASSLAGLAADTQYF.

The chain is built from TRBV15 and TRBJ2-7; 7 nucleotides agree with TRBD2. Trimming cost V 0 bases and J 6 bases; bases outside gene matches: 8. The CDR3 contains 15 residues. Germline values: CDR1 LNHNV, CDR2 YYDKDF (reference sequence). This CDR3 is CATSREGGGASEQYF. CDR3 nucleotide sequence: TGTGCCACCAGCAGAGAGGGGGGAGGGGCATCCGAGCAGTACTTC.

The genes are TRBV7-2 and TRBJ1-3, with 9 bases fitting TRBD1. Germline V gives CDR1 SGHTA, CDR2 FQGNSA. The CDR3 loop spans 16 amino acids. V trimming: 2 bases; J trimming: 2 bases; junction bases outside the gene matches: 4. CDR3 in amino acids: CASSLTGGFAGNTIYF. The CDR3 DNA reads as TGTGCCAGCAGCTTAACAGGGGGCTTTGCTGGAAACACCATATATTTT.

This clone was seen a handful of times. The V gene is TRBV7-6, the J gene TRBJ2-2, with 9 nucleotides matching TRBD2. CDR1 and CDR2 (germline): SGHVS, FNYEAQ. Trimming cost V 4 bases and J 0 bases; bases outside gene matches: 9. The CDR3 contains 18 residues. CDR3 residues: CASSSLAGDYANTGELFF. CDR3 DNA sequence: TGTGCCAGCAGCTCCTTAGCGGGGGACTACGCGAACACCGGGGAGCTGTTTTTT.

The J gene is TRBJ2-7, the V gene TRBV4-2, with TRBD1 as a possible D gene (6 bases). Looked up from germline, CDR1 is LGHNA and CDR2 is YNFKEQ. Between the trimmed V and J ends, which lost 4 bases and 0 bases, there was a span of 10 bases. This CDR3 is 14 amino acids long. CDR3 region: CASSPVDSSYEQYF. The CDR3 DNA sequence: TGTGCCAGCAGCCCCGTGGACAGCTCCTACGAGCAGTACTTC.

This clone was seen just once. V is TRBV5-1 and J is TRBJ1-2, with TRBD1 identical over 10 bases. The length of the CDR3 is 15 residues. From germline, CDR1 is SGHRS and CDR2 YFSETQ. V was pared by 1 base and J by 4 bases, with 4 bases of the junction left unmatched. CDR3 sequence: CASSLRGTGVYGYTF. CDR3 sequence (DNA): TGCGCCAGCAGCTTGAGGGGGACAGGGGTCTATGGCTACACCTTC.

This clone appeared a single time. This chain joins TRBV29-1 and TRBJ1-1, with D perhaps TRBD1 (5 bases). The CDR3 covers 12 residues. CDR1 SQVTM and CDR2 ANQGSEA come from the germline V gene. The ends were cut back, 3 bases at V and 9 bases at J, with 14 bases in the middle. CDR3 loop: CSVDWQGSQAFF. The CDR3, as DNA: TGCAGCGTTGATTGGCAGGGATCTCAAGCTTTCTTT. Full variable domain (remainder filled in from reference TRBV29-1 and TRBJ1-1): SAVISQKPSRDICQRGTSLTIQCQVDSQVTMMFWYRQQPGQSLTLIATANQGSEATYESGFVIDKFPISRPNLTFSTLTVSNMSPEDSSIYLCSVDWQGSQAFFGQGTRLTVV.

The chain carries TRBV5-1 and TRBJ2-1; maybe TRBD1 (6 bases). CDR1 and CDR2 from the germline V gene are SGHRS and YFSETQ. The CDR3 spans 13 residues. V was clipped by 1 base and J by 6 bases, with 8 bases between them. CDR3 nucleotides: TGCGCCAGCAGCTTGACAGGGCTCAATGAGCAGTTCTTC. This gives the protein CASSLTGLNEQFF.

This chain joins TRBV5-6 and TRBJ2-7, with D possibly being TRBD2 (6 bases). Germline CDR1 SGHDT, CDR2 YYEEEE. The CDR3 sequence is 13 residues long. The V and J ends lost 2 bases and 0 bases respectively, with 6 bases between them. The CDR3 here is CASSFGSSYEQYF. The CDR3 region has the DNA TGTGCCAGCAGCTTCGGGAGCTCCTACGAGCAGTACTTC.

DNA for the CDR3: TGTGCCAGCAGACCAGGGGGGCAGCCCCAGCATTTT. Protein sequence: CASRPGGQPQHF. The chain has TRBV28 and TRBJ1-5, with 7 positions matching TRBD1. Unmatched junction bases numbered 3, after V lost 6 bases and J lost 7 bases. The germline CDR1 and CDR2 sequences are MDHEN and SYDVKM. The CDR3 has 12 residues. The entire variable domain, with the rest obtained from reference TRBV28 and TRBJ1-5, is as follows: DVKVTQSSRYLVKRTGEKVFLECVQDMDHENMFWYRQDPGLGLRLIYFSYDVKMKEKGDIPEGYSVSREKKERFSLILESASTNQTSMYLCASRPGGQPQHFGDGTRLSIL.

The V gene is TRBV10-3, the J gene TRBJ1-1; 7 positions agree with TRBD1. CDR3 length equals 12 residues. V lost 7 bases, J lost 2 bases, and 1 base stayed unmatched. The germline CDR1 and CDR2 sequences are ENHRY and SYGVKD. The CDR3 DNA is TGTGCCATCAACAGGGGAAACACTGAAGCTTTCTTT. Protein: CAINRGNTEAFF.

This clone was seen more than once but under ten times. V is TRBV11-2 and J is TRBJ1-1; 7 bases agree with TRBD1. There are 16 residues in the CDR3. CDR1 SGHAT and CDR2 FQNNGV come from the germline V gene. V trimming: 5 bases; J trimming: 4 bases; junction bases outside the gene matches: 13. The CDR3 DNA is TGTGCCAGCAGCCAAGATCTTGAAGGGGGCGGCACTGAAGCTTTCTTT. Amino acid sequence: CASSQDLEGGGTEAFF.

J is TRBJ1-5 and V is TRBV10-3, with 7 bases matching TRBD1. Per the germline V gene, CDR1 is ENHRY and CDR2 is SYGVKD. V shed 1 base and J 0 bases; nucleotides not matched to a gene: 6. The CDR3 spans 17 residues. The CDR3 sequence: CAISEFGTDNSNQPQHF. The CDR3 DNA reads TGTGCCATCAGTGAGTTCGGGACAGATAATAGCAATCAGCCCCAGCATTTT.

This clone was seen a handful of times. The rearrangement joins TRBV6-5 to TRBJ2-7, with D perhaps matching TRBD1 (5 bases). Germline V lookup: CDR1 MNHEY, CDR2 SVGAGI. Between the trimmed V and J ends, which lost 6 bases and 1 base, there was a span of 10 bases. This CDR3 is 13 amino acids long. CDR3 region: CASSLTDSYEQYF. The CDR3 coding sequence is TGTGCCAGCAGCCTGACAGATTCCTACGAGCAGTACTTC.

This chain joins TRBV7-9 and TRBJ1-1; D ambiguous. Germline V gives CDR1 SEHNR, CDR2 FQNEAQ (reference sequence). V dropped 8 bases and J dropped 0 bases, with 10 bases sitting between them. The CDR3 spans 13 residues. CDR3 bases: TGTGCCAGCTCCCTGGAGATGAACACTGAAGCTTTCTTT. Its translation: CASSLEMNTEAFF. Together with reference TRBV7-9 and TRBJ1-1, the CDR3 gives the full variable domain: DTGVSQNPRHKITKRGQNVTFRCDPISEHNRLYWYRQTLGQGPEFLTYFQNEAQLEKSRLLSDRFSAERPKGSFSTLEIQRTEQGDSAMYLCASSLEMNTEAFFGQGTRLTVV.

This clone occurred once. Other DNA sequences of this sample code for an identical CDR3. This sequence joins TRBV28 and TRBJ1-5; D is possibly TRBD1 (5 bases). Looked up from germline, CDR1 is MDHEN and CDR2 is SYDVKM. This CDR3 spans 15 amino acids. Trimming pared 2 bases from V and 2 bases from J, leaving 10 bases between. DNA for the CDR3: TGTGCCAGCAGTTTAGGTGGGGCTGGCAATCAGCCCCAGCATTTT. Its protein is CASSLGGAGNQPQHF.

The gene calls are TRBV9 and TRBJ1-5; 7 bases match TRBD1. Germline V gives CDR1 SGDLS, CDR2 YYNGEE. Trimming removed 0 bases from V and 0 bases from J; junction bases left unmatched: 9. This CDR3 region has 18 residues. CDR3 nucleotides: TGTGCCAGCAGCGTAGTCCTTACAGGGGATTATAGCAATCAGCCCCAGCATTTT. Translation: CASSVVLTGDYSNQPQHF. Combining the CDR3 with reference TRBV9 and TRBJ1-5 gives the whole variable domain DSGVTQTPKHLITATGQRVTLRCSPRSGDLSVYWYQQSLDQGLQFLIQYYNGEERAKGNILERFSAQQFPDLHSELNLSSLELGDSALYFCASSVVLTGDYSNQPQHFGDGTRLSIL.

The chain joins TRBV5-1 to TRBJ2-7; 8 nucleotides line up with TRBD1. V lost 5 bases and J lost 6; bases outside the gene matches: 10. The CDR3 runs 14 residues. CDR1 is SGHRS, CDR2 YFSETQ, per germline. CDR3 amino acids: CASRPRTGTSEQYF. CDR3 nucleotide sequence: TGCGCCAGCAGACCCCGGACAGGGACGAGCGAGCAGTACTTC.

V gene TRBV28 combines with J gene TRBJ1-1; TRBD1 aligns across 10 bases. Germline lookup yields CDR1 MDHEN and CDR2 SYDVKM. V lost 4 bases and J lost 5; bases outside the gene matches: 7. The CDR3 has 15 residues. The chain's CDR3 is CASSSGQGEYTEAFF. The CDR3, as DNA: TGTGCCAGCAGTTCCGGACAGGGGGAATATACTGAAGCTTTCTTT.

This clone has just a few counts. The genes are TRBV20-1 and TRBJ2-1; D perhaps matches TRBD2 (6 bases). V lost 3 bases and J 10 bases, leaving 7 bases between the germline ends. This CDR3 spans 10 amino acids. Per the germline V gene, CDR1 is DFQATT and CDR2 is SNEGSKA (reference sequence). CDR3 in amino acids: CSARREEQFF. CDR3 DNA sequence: TGCAGTGCTAGGCGGGAAGAGCAGTTCTTC.

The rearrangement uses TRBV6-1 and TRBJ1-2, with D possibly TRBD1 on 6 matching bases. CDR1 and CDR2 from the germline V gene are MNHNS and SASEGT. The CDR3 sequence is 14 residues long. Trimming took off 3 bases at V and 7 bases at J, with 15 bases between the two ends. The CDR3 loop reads CASSERGGASGYTF. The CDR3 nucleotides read TGTGCCAGCAGTGAGAGAGGGGGAGCGTCTGGCTACACCTTC.

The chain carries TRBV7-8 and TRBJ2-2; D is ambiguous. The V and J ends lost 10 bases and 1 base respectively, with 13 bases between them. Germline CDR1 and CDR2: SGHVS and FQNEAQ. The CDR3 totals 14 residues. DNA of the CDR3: TGTGCCAACAACAGAGATGAGAACACCGGGGAGCTGTTTTTT. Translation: CANNRDENTGELFF.